Shown below are 10 T cell receptor beta chains from a single sample sequenced in a study of CD8+CD57+ T cells in acquired aplastic anemia (dated by TCRdb to between 2018 and 2020). The patients picked for sequencing were ones in whom flow cytometry had shown an expansion of CD8+CD57+ cells. Sequencer: Illumina HiSeq 2000. Profiling of TCR beta VDJ combinations and CDR3 sequences used genomic DNA as the template. TCRdb itself trimmed the public reads at Q25 with fastp, ran MiXCR and retained productive beta chains. When rows share a CDR3 protein, they turn into one entry using the most common DNA and genes. The sample table lists about 180,000 distinct CDR3 sequences, 48% of them with a count of one. The ten largest clones capture under 2% of the sample. Sequencing input: sorted CD4+, CD8+, or CD8+CD57+ T cells (not recorded which) from PBMCs. Receptors originate from a human donor with aplastic anemia.

The chain joins TRBV29-1 to TRBJ2-7; the match to TRBD1 covers 9 bases. Germline lookup yields CDR1 SQVTM and CDR2 ANQGSEA. V lost 6 bases to trimming and J lost 3 bases; unmatched junction nucleotides: 6. CDR3 length equals 13 residues. The CDR3 bases are TGCAGCGTCCGGGACAGGGAGAACTACGAGCAGTACTTC. Translating it yields CSVRDRENYEQYF.

At least ten counts were recorded for this clonotype. This sequence joins TRBV7-9 and TRBJ1-5, with 8 nucleotides matching TRBD1. In germline, CDR1 is SEHNR, CDR2 FQNEAQ (reference sequence). Trimming at V came to 1 base and at J to 5 bases, leaving 4 bases not matched to a gene. The CDR3 is 15 amino acids. This CDR3 is CASSLGQGTYQPQHF. In DNA, the CDR3 is TGTGCCAGCAGCTTAGGACAGGGGACCTATCAGCCCCAGCATTTT.

This chain joins TRBV20-1 and TRBJ1-5, with D unclear. This CDR3 region has 14 residues. Trimming took 1 base from V and 3 from J, leaving 10 bases between them. Per germline, CDR1 DFQATT and CDR2 SNEGSKA (reference sequence). The CDR3 reads CSARVLAFNQPQHF. DNA of the CDR3: TGCAGTGCTAGAGTTCTTGCCTTCAATCAGCCCCAGCATTTT.

This chain connects TRBV2 to TRBJ1-3; D is unresolved. CDR1 and CDR2 (germline): SNHLY, FYNNEI. This CDR3 is built from 16 residues. Trimming took 4 bases from V and 1 from J, leaving 14 bases between them. CDR3 coding DNA: TGTGCCAGCAGTGTCGAAAGGAGTTTATCTGGAAACACCATATATTTT. It yields the protein CASSVERSLSGNTIYF.

In regard to this clonotype: At one of its ends the junction is not consistent with the germline gene, which may arise from a read error. This rearrangement joins TRBV18 to TRBJ1-1, with D possibly TRBD1 on 5 matching bases. Germline V gene data show CDR1 as KGHSH and CDR2 as LQKENI. This CDR3 region has 13 residues. The CDR3 protein is CASSQGSGTEVFF. DNA for the CDR3: TGTGCCAGCTCACAGGGGTCCGGCACTGAAGTTTTCTTT.

As concerns this clonotype: Given a much more abundant clone one base away, this may be a read error. The V gene is TRBV7-9, the J gene TRBJ1-1; D not resolved. The length of the CDR3 is 13 residues. CDR1 is SEHNR and CDR2 is FQNEAQ in the germline V gene (reference sequence). CDR3 nucleotide sequence: TGTGCCAGCAGCCCCACATTGAACACTGAAGCTGTCTTT. This translates into CASSPTLNTEAVF.

A word on this clonotype: This may be a read error, as it is one base from a much larger clone. The J gene is TRBJ2-5, the V gene TRBV12-3 or TRBV12-4; 10 nucleotides match TRBD2. CDR3 length equals 16 residues. The CDR3 sequence is CANSLGGTSAQETQYF. Written as DNA, the CDR3 is TGTGCCAACAGTTTAGGCGGGACTAGCGCACAAGAGACCCAGTACTTC.

The chain has TRBV30 and TRBJ2-1; 11 bases agree with TRBD2. CDR3 length: 17 residues. Per the germline V gene, CDR1 is GTSNPN and CDR2 is SVGIG (reference sequence). The V segment lost 2 bases and the J segment 9 bases; nucleotides outside the gene matches: 15. The CDR3 DNA follows: TGTGCCTGGAGTACAGCCCAGGGACTAGCGGCCTCGACTGAGCAGTTCTTC. Translating it yields CAWSTAQGLAASTEQFF.

The chain carries TRBV12-3 or TRBV12-4 and TRBJ1-2, with D maybe TRBD1 (5 bases). The CDR3 has 13 amino acids. Trimming left V 9 bases short and J 4 bases short, with 15 bases between. Here the CDR3 DNA reads TGTGCCAGTATAGGGGCAGACCGCTATGGCTACACCTTC. Its translation is CASIGADRYGYTF.

This clonotype showed up many times. The V gene is TRBV6-1, the J gene TRBJ1-2; D is undetermined. V lost 10 bases and J lost 2, with 11 bases in between. The CDR3 totals 12 residues. From germline, CDR1 is MNHNS and CDR2 SASEGT. The CDR3 loop is CATITVNYGYTF. The CDR3, as DNA: TGTGCCACCATAACAGTGAACTATGGCTACACCTTC.